The rows below give T cell receptor beta chains drawn from one sample of a study of T cell repertoires in cytomegalovirus infection. In TCRdb, the reads were re-called with MiXCR into one record per CDR3 protein. Here the sample spans roughly 310,000 distinct CDR3 sequences, under 20% being singletons. Sequencing was performed on PBMCs. The source is a human donor in good health (CMV status not recorded). Some clones in this sample may be carry-over from other donors' samples. The CDR3 runs from the conserved cysteine through the conserved F or W. D genes are given only for firm matches. Where a row states a size, it is once, few, many or the class of an expanded clone; other rows omit it.

d_gene: NA; v_gene: TRBV7-6; abundance: NA; j_gene: TRBJ2-5; CDR3nt: TGTGCCAGCAGCTTAGGTGTTACCCAAGAGACCCAGTACTTC; CDR3aa: CASSLGVTQETQYF
d_gene: TRBD1; v_gene: TRBV6-6; abundance: once; j_gene: TRBJ1-6; CDR3nt: TGTGCCAGCAGACTTACGCCGGGACAGAGCTCCTATAATTCACCCCTCCACTTT; CDR3aa: CASRLTPGQSSYNSPLHF
d_gene: NA; v_gene: TRBV28; abundance: few; j_gene: TRBJ1-1; CDR3nt: TGTGCCAGCAGTTTGCAGGTGGGGAGGATGGCTTTCTTT; CDR3aa: CASSLQVGRMAFF
d_gene: NA; v_gene: TRBV20-1; abundance: few; j_gene: TRBJ2-1; CDR3nt: TGCAGTGCTAGATCCGCGCGGGGTGTCTCCTACAATGAGCAGTTCTTC; CDR3aa: CSARSARGVSYNEQFF
d_gene: NA; v_gene: TRBV11-3; abundance: few; j_gene: TRBJ2-1; CDR3nt: TGTGCCAGCAGCCGGGCCCTGGCGAATGAGCAGTTCTTC; CDR3aa: CASSRALANEQFF
d_gene: TRBD1; v_gene: TRBV7-9; abundance: many; j_gene: TRBJ2-7; CDR3nt: TGTGCCAGCACCCATGTAGGGACAGGGGACTACGAGCAGTACTTC; CDR3aa: CASTHVGTGDYEQYF
d_gene: NA; v_gene: TRBV7-2; abundance: many; j_gene: TRBJ1-1; CDR3nt: TGTGCCAGCAGCACTTGGACCCGGGCTGAAGCTTTCTTT; CDR3aa: CASSTWTRAEAFF
d_gene: NA; v_gene: TRBV6-1; abundance: few; j_gene: TRBJ2-2; CDR3nt: TGTGCCAGCAGTGATGTCCGGTTCACCGGGGAGCTGTTTTTT; CDR3aa: CASSDVRFTGELFF
d_gene: NA; v_gene: TRBV6-5; abundance: few; j_gene: TRBJ2-5; CDR3nt: TGTGCCAGCAGTTGGAGTAGGGGAGAGACCCAGTACTTC; CDR3aa: CASSWSRGETQYF
d_gene: NA; v_gene: TRBV7-4; abundance: NA; j_gene: TRBJ2-6; CDR3nt: TGTGCCAGCAGCTCAGAGGGTATACGGGCCAACGTCCTGACTTTC; CDR3aa: CASSSEGIRANVLTF
d_gene: NA; v_gene: TRBV9; abundance: once; j_gene: TRBJ1-3; CDR3nt: TGTGCCAGCAGCGTAGGCAGCCACTCTGGAAACACCATATATTTT; CDR3aa: CASSVGSHSGNTIYF
d_gene: NA; v_gene: TRBV28; abundance: many; j_gene: TRBJ1-1; CDR3nt: TGTGCCAGCACCCCGGGGGGCGGAGGGACTGAAGCTTTCTTT; CDR3aa: CASTPGGGGTEAFF
d_gene: TRBD1; v_gene: TRBV7-8; abundance: many; j_gene: TRBJ2-2; CDR3nt: TGTGCCAGCAGCTTAGAGGGGGCGATGAACACCGGGGAGCTGTTTTTT; CDR3aa: CASSLEGAMNTGELFF
d_gene: NA; v_gene: TRBV4-3; abundance: once; j_gene: TRBJ1-1; CDR3nt: TGCGCCAGCACCTACACTGAAGCTTTCTTT; CDR3aa: CASTYTEAFF
d_gene: NA; v_gene: TRBV7-9; abundance: many; j_gene: TRBJ2-6; CDR3nt: TGTGCCAGCAGCCCCACTGTGAGGGCTGGGGCCAACGTCCTGACTTTC; CDR3aa: CASSPTVRAGANVLTF
d_gene: TRBD1; v_gene: TRBV20-1; abundance: NA; j_gene: TRBJ1-2; CDR3nt: TGCAGCGGGACAGGGGGCCGCTATGGCTACACCTTC; CDR3aa: CSGTGGRYGYTF
d_gene: NA; v_gene: TRBV27; abundance: NA; j_gene: TRBJ1-1; CDR3nt: TGTGCCAGCAGGTCGGTAGGGGGGTTACACACTGAAGCTTTCTTT; CDR3aa: CASRSVGGLHTEAFF
d_gene: TRBD2; v_gene: TRBV2; abundance: NA; j_gene: TRBJ2-3; CDR3nt: TGTGCCAGCAGAGACAAGGGGAGGGGAGATACGCAGTATTTT; CDR3aa: CASRDKGRGDTQYF
d_gene: NA; v_gene: TRBV7-6; abundance: NA; j_gene: TRBJ1-2; CDR3nt: TGTGCCAGCAGCTTAGAACAGGGTGCTAACTATGGCTACACCTTC; CDR3aa: CASSLEQGANYGYTF
d_gene: TRBD1; v_gene: TRBV29-1; abundance: few; j_gene: TRBJ2-6; CDR3nt: TGCAGCGTTGGAACAGGGGGCGCTGGGGCCAACGTCCTGACTTTC; CDR3aa: CSVGTGGAGANVLTF
d_gene: NA; v_gene: TRBV7-9; abundance: NA; j_gene: TRBJ1-2; CDR3nt: TGTGCCAGCAGCCGTGGGGCAGCCGCTTATGGCTACACCTTC; CDR3aa: CASSRGAAAYGYTF
d_gene: TRBD2; v_gene: TRBV20-1; abundance: NA; j_gene: TRBJ2-1; CDR3nt: TGCAGTGCTAATAGCGGGGGGTATTACAATGAGCAGTTCTTC; CDR3aa: CSANSGGYYNEQFF
d_gene: TRBD2; v_gene: TRBV28; abundance: many; j_gene: TRBJ2-5; CDR3nt: TGTGCCAGCAGTAGCGGGGGGGCCAGGGAGACCCAGTACTTC; CDR3aa: CASSSGGARETQYF
d_gene: NA; v_gene: TRBV20-1; abundance: few; j_gene: TRBJ1-2; CDR3nt: TGCAGTGCTCGCGCCTTGGACAGCAAAGGTGGCTACACCTTC; CDR3aa: CSARALDSKGGYTF
d_gene: NA; v_gene: TRBV14; abundance: few; j_gene: TRBJ2-3; CDR3nt: TGTGCCAGCTCCCCCGTGGCATCTAGCACAGATACGCAGTATTTT; CDR3aa: CASSPVASSTDTQYF
d_gene: TRBD2; v_gene: TRBV29-1; abundance: NA; j_gene: TRBJ2-5; CDR3nt: TGCAGCGTCTCTGAGGCGGGGGGGGAGACCCAGTACTTC; CDR3aa: CSVSEAGGETQYF
d_gene: NA; v_gene: TRBV29-1; abundance: few; j_gene: TRBJ2-1; CDR3nt: TGCAGCGTTGACCTGGGGAGCTCCTACAATGAGCAGTTCTTC; CDR3aa: CSVDLGSSYNEQFF
d_gene: TRBD1; v_gene: TRBV2; abundance: NA; j_gene: TRBJ2-7; CDR3nt: TGTGCCAGCAGAAGACAGGGGGCCGCCTACGAGCAGTACTTC; CDR3aa: CASRRQGAAYEQYF
d_gene: NA; v_gene: TRBV28; abundance: few; j_gene: TRBJ1-4; CDR3nt: TGTGCCAGCAGTTTTTTGGATCAGGGCAGAAAACTGTTTTTT; CDR3aa: CASSFLDQGRKLFF
d_gene: NA; v_gene: TRBV10-3; abundance: few; j_gene: TRBJ1-1; CDR3nt: TGTGCCATCAGTGCGTGGAACACTGAAGCTTTCTTT; CDR3aa: CAISAWNTEAFF
d_gene: NA; v_gene: TRBV19; abundance: many; j_gene: TRBJ2-3; CDR3nt: TGTGCCAGTAGTCCCTCTGGGACAGATACGCAGTATTTT; CDR3aa: CASSPSGTDTQYF
d_gene: TRBD1; v_gene: TRBV7-9; abundance: many; j_gene: TRBJ1-4; CDR3nt: TGTGCCAGCAGCATTGGGGACAGGTCTAATGAAAAACTGTTTTTT; CDR3aa: CASSIGDRSNEKLFF
d_gene: TRBD1; v_gene: TRBV18; abundance: NA; j_gene: TRBJ2-1; CDR3nt: TGTGCCAGCTTCCGGGACAGGGGTTTCAATGAGCAGTTCTTC; CDR3aa: CASFRDRGFNEQFF
d_gene: NA; v_gene: TRBV7-6; abundance: many; j_gene: TRBJ1-5; CDR3nt: TGTGCCAGCAGCCCAAAGCCCCCGGGACAAGACAATCAGCCCCAGCATTTT; CDR3aa: CASSPKPPGQDNQPQHF
d_gene: NA; v_gene: TRBV7-9; abundance: NA; j_gene: TRBJ1-1; CDR3nt: TGTGCCAGCAGCCAACTATTAGGCACTGAAGCTTTCTTT; CDR3aa: CASSQLLGTEAFF
d_gene: NA; v_gene: TRBV6-2/TRBV6-3; abundance: many; j_gene: TRBJ2-6; CDR3nt: TGTGCCAGCAGTTACTCGGTAGTTCCGGGTCTGACTTTC; CDR3aa: CASSYSVVPGLTF
d_gene: NA; v_gene: TRBV7-2; abundance: many; j_gene: TRBJ1-1; CDR3nt: TGTGCCAGCAGCTTAGTTGGGAACACTGAAGCTTTCTTT; CDR3aa: CASSLVGNTEAFF
d_gene: NA; v_gene: TRBV10-3; abundance: NA; j_gene: TRBJ2-1; CDR3nt: TGTGCCATCAGCGAACGAAGCTCGTTGTACAATGAGCAGTTCTTC; CDR3aa: CAISERSSLYNEQFF
d_gene: NA; v_gene: TRBV28; abundance: NA; j_gene: TRBJ2-7; CDR3nt: TGTGCCAGCAGTTTGCCTATTGATAGGGGTTGGGCCTACGAGCAGTACTTC; CDR3aa: CASSLPIDRGWAYEQYF
d_gene: NA; v_gene: TRBV20-1; abundance: NA; j_gene: TRBJ2-5; CDR3nt: TGCAGTGCTGCACGCATACAGGGCTCGGGAGAGACCCAGTACTTC; CDR3aa: CSAARIQGSGETQYF
d_gene: NA; v_gene: TRBV7-8; abundance: many; j_gene: TRBJ1-1; CDR3nt: TGTGCCAGCAGCTCCCGGGGTCGTGGTACTTACACTGAAGCTTTCTTT; CDR3aa: CASSSRGRGTYTEAFF
d_gene: NA; v_gene: TRBV28; abundance: few; j_gene: TRBJ2-3; CDR3nt: TGTGCCAGCAGTTCCGGGGGTAGAGCAGATACGCAGTATTTT; CDR3aa: CASSSGGRADTQYF
d_gene: TRBD2; v_gene: TRBV20-1; abundance: NA; j_gene: TRBJ2-1; CDR3nt: TGCAGTGCTGAGGGACTAGCGGGGGGGAATGAGCAGTTCTTC; CDR3aa: CSAEGLAGGNEQFF
d_gene: NA; v_gene: TRBV7-2; abundance: NA; j_gene: TRBJ2-1; CDR3nt: TGTGCCAGCAAAAGCGAAGGGGGTATTAGGTACAATGAGCAGTTCTTC; CDR3aa: CASKSEGGIRYNEQFF
d_gene: NA; v_gene: TRBV11-2; abundance: many; j_gene: TRBJ1-5; CDR3nt: TGTGCCAGCAGCTTAAGCAGGGACCAGCCCCAGCATTTT; CDR3aa: CASSLSRDQPQHF
d_gene: NA; v_gene: TRBV6-1; abundance: many; j_gene: TRBJ1-2; CDR3nt: TGTGCCAGCAGTGAAAGTCAAGGGGCCTGGGGCTATGGCTACACCTTC; CDR3aa: CASSESQGAWGYGYTF